The 25 T cell receptor beta chains listed next were all sequenced from one sample in a study of blood T cells in healthy people across ages. A second PCR of about 7 to 12 cycles used a sample-barcoded 5' primer and a J-beta primer mix. TCRdb reprocessed the 5' RACE reads with MiXCR, giving one entry per CDR3 protein. The sample includes approximately 1.5 million distinct CDR3 sequences, roughly two fifths of them seen just once. Input material: blood. The receptors were gathered from a woman aged 18-29 years in good health.

V usage is TRBV6-2 or TRBV6-3 and J usage is TRBJ2-3; the match to TRBD2 covers 10 bases. The CDR3 runs to 16 residues. The ends lost 6 bases at V and 2 bases at J; junction bases unmatched: 8. CDR1 MNHEY and CDR2 SVGEGT come from the germline V gene. The CDR3 here is CASSPGLARDTDTQYF. In DNA, the CDR3 is TGTGCCAGCAGCCCGGGACTAGCGCGTGACACAGATACGCAGTATTTT.

This clonotype showed up just a few times. V usage is TRBV20-1 and J usage is TRBJ2-1; D is uncertain. From germline, CDR1 is DFQATT and CDR2 SNEGSKA (reference sequence). CDR3 length: 14 amino acids. V gave up 0 bases and J gave up 9 bases, with 15 bases separating them. CDR3 bases: TGCAGTGCTAGAGATTCGGCCACCAAGCCTGAGCAGTTCTTC. Translated, it gives CSARDSATKPEQFF.

This clonotype was found many times. This chain connects TRBV12-3 or TRBV12-4 to TRBJ2-1; 8 bases map to TRBD1. Trimming at V came to 2 bases and at J to 4 bases, leaving 4 bases not matched to a gene. The CDR3 runs to 15 residues. CDR3 amino acids: CASSLLQGVYNEQFF. The CDR3 DNA reads TGTGCCAGCAGTTTACTACAGGGGGTGTACAATGAGCAGTTCTTC.

V usage is TRBV12-3 or TRBV12-4 and J usage is TRBJ2-1; D might be TRBD1 (5 bases). V lost 10 bases to trimming and J lost 5 bases, with 12 bases between them. This CDR3 comprises 12 residues. The CDR3 loop reads CATQAGNNEQFF. The CDR3 nucleotides are TGTGCCACCCAGGCAGGGAACAATGAGCAGTTCTTC.

The CDR3 DNA follows: TGTGCCAGCAGTTTGACCCGGGGAGGGGACGAGCAGTACTTC. It encodes CASSLTRGGDEQYF. The V call is TRBV12-3 or TRBV12-4, the J call TRBJ2-5; TRBD2 matches 7 bases. The DNA end is more similar to TRBJ2-7, so the J call may be wrong. The CDR3 extends over 14 amino acids.

The rearrangement links TRBV20-1 to TRBJ1-2; 11 bases align to TRBD1. This CDR3 comprises 15 residues. From germline, CDR1 is DFQATT and CDR2 SNEGSKA (reference sequence). V dropped 1 base and J dropped 6; count of bases not matched to a gene: 7. This CDR3 reads CSARALGQGDHGYTF. The CDR3 DNA reads as TGCAGTGCTAGAGCCCTGGGACAGGGGGATCATGGCTACACCTTC.

This chain uses TRBV6-1 with TRBJ2-3; D is undetermined. The CDR3 covers 14 residues. V shed 2 bases and J shed 2 bases, with 8 bases lying between them. Germline loops: CDR1 MNHNS, CDR2 SASEGT. The CDR3: CASSEILITDTQYF. CDR3 coding DNA: TGTGCCAGCAGTGAAATTCTGATCACAGATACGCAGTATTTT.

The V call is TRBV20-1, the J call TRBJ2-1, with no clear D. Germline V CDR1 and CDR2: DFQATT, SNEGSKA (reference sequence). The CDR3 has 13 residues. The V end was cut by 5 bases, the J end by 6 bases, with 14 bases between. CDR3: CSADQPGGNEQFF. CDR3 nucleotides: TGCAGTGCTGACCAGCCCGGCGGCAATGAGCAGTTCTTC.

This clonotype has a handful of counts. This chain connects TRBV6-5 to TRBJ2-3; D gene ambiguous. The V and J ends lost 6 bases and 3 bases respectively, with 13 bases between them. The CDR3 is 14 amino acids. From germline, CDR1 is MNHEY and CDR2 SVGAGI. CDR3 coding DNA: TGTGCCAGCAGGCCAAATGCCGGAACAGATACGCAGTATTTT. Amino acid sequence: CASRPNAGTDTQYF.

The chain links TRBV29-1 to TRBJ2-7, with D perhaps TRBD2 (5 bases). The CDR3 runs 11 residues. Deletions cut 7 bases from V and 6 bases from J, with 13 bases between. In germline, CDR1 is SQVTM, CDR2 ANQGSEA. The CDR3 bases are TGCAGCGCCAGCGAGGGTACCGAGCAGTACTTC. Translating gives CSASEGTEQYF.

The chain combines TRBV6-2 or TRBV6-3 with TRBJ2-1; D remains unclear. The CDR3 extends over 15 amino acids. Germline lookup yields CDR1 MNHEY and CDR2 SVGEGT. Trimming removed 3 bases from V and 1 base from J, with 10 bases in between. The CDR3 is CASSYSAHSYNEQFF. CDR3 nucleotide sequence: TGTGCCAGCAGTTATTCCGCCCATTCCTACAATGAGCAGTTCTTC.

This clonotype came up a few times. One end of the junction varies from germline; a read error may be responsible. The rearrangement uses TRBV7-7 and TRBJ2-3; D unresolved. The CDR3 spans 15 residues. Germline values: CDR1 SSHAT, CDR2 FNYEAQ (reference sequence). CDR3 coding DNA: TGTGCTAGCAGCCCAAGTTTAGGGCGCACAGATACGCAGTATTTT. As protein: CASSPSLGRTDTQYF.

This clonotype was counted many times. The J gene is TRBJ2-7, the V gene TRBV7-9; perhaps TRBD2 as D (5 bases). V was pared by 1 base and J by 0 bases, with 7 bases between. The CDR3 runs 14 residues. The germline CDR1 and CDR2 sequences are SEHNR and FQNEAQ (reference sequence). As DNA, the CDR3 is TGTGCCAGCAGCTTAGAGCGGTACTCCTACGAGCAGTACTTC. It encodes CASSLERYSYEQYF.

This clonotype was counted only a few times. The V gene is TRBV7-2, the J gene TRBJ2-7; D is unclear. Germline CDR1 reads SGHTA; CDR2 reads FQGNSA. This CDR3 comprises 14 residues. With 5 bases removed from V and 0 bases from J, the gap between germline ends came to 11 bases. CDR3 in amino acids: CASSLTHASYEQYF. In DNA form, the CDR3 reads TGTGCCAGCAGCCTTACACATGCCTCCTACGAGCAGTACTTC.

The chain couples TRBV28 to TRBJ2-7; weak D call: TRBD2 (6 bases). Germline CDR1 reads MDHEN; CDR2 reads SYDVKM. CDR3 size: 15 residues. Trimming left V 5 bases short and J 4 bases short, with 18 bases between. DNA of the CDR3: TGTGCCAGCAGTCCCCTCGGTAGCGGTGCTTACGAGCAGTACTTC. This encodes CASSPLGSGAYEQYF. The full variable domain, rest sourced from reference TRBV28 and TRBJ2-7, is DVKVTQSSRYLVKRTGEKVFLECVQDMDHENMFWYRQDPGLGLRLIYFSYDVKMKEKGDIPEGYSVSREKKERFSLILESASTNQTSMYLCASSPLGSGAYEQYFGPGTRLTVT.

This clonotype has just a few counts. The chain joins TRBV5-1 to TRBJ2-3, with 11 bases matching TRBD2. The ends lost 4 bases at V and 7 bases at J; junction bases unmatched: 8. This CDR3 region has 15 residues. CDR1 SGHRS and CDR2 YFSETQ come from the germline V gene. CDR3 DNA sequence: TGCGCCAGCAGCAGTTCTAGCGGGGGGTCCAATACGCAGTATTTT. Amino acids: CASSSSSGGSNTQYF.

This clonotype was observed a few times. The V call is TRBV2, the J call TRBJ2-5; maybe TRBD2 (7 bases). The CDR3 has 14 residues. V was cut by 11 bases and J by 11 bases, with 27 bases left in between. From germline, CDR1 is SNHLY and CDR2 FYNNEI. CDR3 in amino acids: CASTGGLASNEQYF. CDR3 sequence (DNA): TGTGCCTCTACCGGGGGGCTAGCGTCGAATGAGCAGTACTTC.

The chain links TRBV29-1 to TRBJ1-1; D is ambiguous. V was cut by 7 bases and J by 2 bases, with 20 bases left in between. The CDR3 runs 15 residues. CDR1 and CDR2 (germline): SQVTM, ANQGSEA. CDR3 sequence (DNA): TGCAGCGCCCCCCGACGGGCAGGCGCAAACACTGAAGCTTTCTTT. This codes for CSAPRRAGANTEAFF. Full variable domain (rest looked up from reference TRBV29-1 and TRBJ1-1): SAVISQKPSRDICQRGTSLTIQCQVDSQVTMMFWYRQQPGQSLTLIATANQGSEATYESGFVIDKFPISRPNLTFSTLTVSNMSPEDSSIYLCSAPRRAGANTEAFFGQGTRLTVV.

This clonotype turned up a few times. The chain uses TRBV6-2 or TRBV6-3 and TRBJ1-1, with unresolved D. The CDR3 length is 11 residues. The V gene's germline CDR1 is MNHEY and CDR2 SVGEGT. Trimming cost V 5 bases and J 7 bases, with 8 bases left between them. The CDR3 protein is CASSLQSEAFF. As DNA, the CDR3 is TGTGCCAGCAGTCTACAAAGTGAAGCTTTCTTT.

About this clonotype itself: This clone may be a read error of a much larger clone one base away. The chain joins TRBV12-3 or TRBV12-4 to TRBJ1-4; D may be TRBD1 (6 bases). V shed 5 bases and J shed 6 bases, with 13 bases lying between them. This CDR3 region has 14 residues. The CDR3 spells CASSVGRGYEKLFF. CDR3 DNA sequence: TGTGCCAGCAGTGTGGGCAGGGGTTATGAAAAACTGTTTTTT.

This clonotype has more than one count but fewer than ten. This chain links TRBV25-1 with TRBJ2-1; 9 nucleotides agree with TRBD1. The CDR3 is 16 residues long. V gave up 4 bases and J gave up 8 bases; unmatched junction bases: 12. CDR1 is MGHDK, CDR2 SYGVNS, per germline. In DNA, the CDR3 is TGTGCCAGCAGTGGACTTCTAGGACAGGGGATCGATGAGCAGTTCTTC. Protein: CASSGLLGQGIDEQFF.

This clonotype came up a few times. The rearrangement joins TRBV20-1 to TRBJ2-3; D possibly corresponds to TRBD2 (5 bases). The CDR3 covers 12 residues. CDR1 DFQATT and CDR2 SNEGSKA come from the germline V gene (reference sequence). V lost 4 bases and J 6 bases, leaving 11 bases between the germline ends. The CDR3 DNA follows: TGCAGTGCTAACGGAGGCGCGGATACGCAGTATTTT. Protein sequence: CSANGGADTQYF.

This clonotype has only a few counts. This rearrangement joins TRBV7-9 to TRBJ2-3; 7 bases align to TRBD2. CDR1 is SEHNR and CDR2 is FQNEAQ in the germline V gene (reference sequence). The V segment lost 3 bases and the J segment 2 bases; nucleotides outside the gene matches: 5. The CDR3 runs to 15 residues. As DNA, the CDR3 is TGTGCCAGCAGCTTGCGGACTAGGATCACAGATACGCAGTATTTT. This sequence encodes CASSLRTRITDTQYF.

This clonotype was detected only a few times. The chain links TRBV28 to TRBJ1-5; perhaps TRBD1 as D (6 bases). Germline-derived CDR1 and CDR2 are MDHEN and SYDVKM. CDR3 length equals 15 residues. V was cut by 7 bases and J by 3 bases, with 16 bases left in between. The CDR3 bases are TGTGCCAGCATCCCCAGGGGCCTTTTCAATCAGCCCCAGCATTTT. Its protein is CASIPRGLFNQPQHF.

This clonotype was detected only a few times. The chain joins TRBV4-3 to TRBJ2-7; D possibly corresponds to TRBD1 (5 bases). The length of the CDR3 is 14 residues. Trimming removed 1 base at V and 4 bases at J, with 11 bases between. CDR1 is LGHNA and CDR2 is YSLEER in the germline V gene. The CDR3 sequence: CASSQVARDYEQYF. CDR3 in DNA: TGCGCCAGCAGCCAAGTTGCCAGGGATTACGAGCAGTACTTC.